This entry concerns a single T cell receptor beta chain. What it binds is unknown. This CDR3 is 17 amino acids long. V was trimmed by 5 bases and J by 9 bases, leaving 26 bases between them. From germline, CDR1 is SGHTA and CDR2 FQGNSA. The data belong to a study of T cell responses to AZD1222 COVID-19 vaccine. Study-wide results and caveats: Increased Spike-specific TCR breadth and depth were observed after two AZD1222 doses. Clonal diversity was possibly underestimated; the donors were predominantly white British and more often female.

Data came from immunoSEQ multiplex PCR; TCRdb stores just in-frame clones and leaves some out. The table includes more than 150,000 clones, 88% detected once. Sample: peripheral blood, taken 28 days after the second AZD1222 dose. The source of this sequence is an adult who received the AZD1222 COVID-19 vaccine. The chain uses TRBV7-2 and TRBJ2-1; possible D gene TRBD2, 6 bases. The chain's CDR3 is CASSRGGTGRVGGEQFF. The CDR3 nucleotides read TGTGCCAGCAGCCGGGGAGGTACGGGCCGAGTAGGAGGTGAGCAGTTCTTC. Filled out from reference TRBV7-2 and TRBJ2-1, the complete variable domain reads GAGVSQSPSNKVTEKGKDVELRCDPISGHTALYWYRQSLGQGLEFLIYFQGNSAPDKSGLPSDRFSAERTGGSVSTLTIQRTQQEDSAVYLCASSRGGTGRVGGEQFFGPGTRLTVL.